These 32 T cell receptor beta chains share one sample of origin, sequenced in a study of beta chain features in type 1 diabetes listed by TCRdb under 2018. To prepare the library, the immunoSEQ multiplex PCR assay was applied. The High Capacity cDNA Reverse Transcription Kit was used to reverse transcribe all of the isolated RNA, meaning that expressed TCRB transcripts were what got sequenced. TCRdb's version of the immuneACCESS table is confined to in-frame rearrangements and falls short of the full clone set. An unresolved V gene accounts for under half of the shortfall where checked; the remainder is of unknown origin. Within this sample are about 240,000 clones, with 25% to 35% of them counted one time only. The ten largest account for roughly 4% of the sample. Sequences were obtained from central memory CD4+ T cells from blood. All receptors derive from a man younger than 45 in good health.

DNA of the CDR3: TGTGCCAGCAGCTTACACGGCAGTCAAGAGACCCAGTACTTC. It encodes CASSLHGSQETQYF. The chain couples TRBV7-2 to TRBJ2-5; D remains ambiguous. Germline V gene lookup returns CDR1 SGHTA and CDR2 FQGNSA. Between the trimmed V and J ends, which lost 2 bases and 2 bases, there was a span of 9 bases. There are 14 residues in the CDR3.

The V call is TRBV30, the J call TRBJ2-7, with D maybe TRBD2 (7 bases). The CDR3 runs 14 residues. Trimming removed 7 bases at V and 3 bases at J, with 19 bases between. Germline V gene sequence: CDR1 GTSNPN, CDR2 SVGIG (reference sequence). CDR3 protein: CASSRGGGNYEQYF. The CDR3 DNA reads TGTGCCTCCTCCCGTGGGGGGGGCAACTACGAGCAGTACTTC. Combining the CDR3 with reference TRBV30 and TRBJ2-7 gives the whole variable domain SQTIHQWPATLVQPVGSPLSLECTVEGTSNPNLYWYRQAAGRGLQLLFYSVGIGQISSEVPQNLSASRPQDRQFILSSKKLLLSDSGFYLCASSRGGGNYEQYFGPGTRLTVT.

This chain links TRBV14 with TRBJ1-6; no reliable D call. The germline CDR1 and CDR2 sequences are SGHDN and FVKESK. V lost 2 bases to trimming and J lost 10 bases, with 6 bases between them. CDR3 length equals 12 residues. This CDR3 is CASSQIQSPLHF. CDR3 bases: TGTGCCAGCAGCCAAATCCAGTCACCCCTCCACTTT.

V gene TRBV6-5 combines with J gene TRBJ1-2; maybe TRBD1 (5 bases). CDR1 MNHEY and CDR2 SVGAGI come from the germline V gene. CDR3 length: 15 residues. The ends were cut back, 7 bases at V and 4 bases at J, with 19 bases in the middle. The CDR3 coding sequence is TGTGCCAGCACAACCGGGACGGCTGGGGCCTATGGCTACACCTTC. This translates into CASTTGTAGAYGYTF.

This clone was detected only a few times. As DNA, the CDR3 is TGTGCCAGCACCTTCACCTTCCAAGAGACCCAGTACTTC. Translation gives CASTFTFQETQYF. The genes are TRBV7-2 and TRBJ2-5; D is undetermined. Germline V gives CDR1 SGHTA, CDR2 FQGNSA. This CDR3 comprises 13 residues. V shed 7 bases and J shed 1 base, with 10 bases lying between them. The variable domain in full, with the rest retrieved from reference TRBV7-2 and TRBJ2-5, is GAGVSQSPSNKVTEKGKDVELRCDPISGHTALYWYRQSLGQGLEFLIYFQGNSAPDKSGLPSDRFSAERTGGSVSTLTIQRTQQEDSAVYLCASTFTFQETQYFGPGTRLLVL.

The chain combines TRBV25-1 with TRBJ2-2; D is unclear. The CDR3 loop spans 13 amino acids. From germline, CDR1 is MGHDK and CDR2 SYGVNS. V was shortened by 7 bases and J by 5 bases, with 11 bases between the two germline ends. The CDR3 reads CASTKTLTGELFF. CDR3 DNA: TGTGCCAGCACTAAGACATTGACCGGGGAGCTGTTTTTT.

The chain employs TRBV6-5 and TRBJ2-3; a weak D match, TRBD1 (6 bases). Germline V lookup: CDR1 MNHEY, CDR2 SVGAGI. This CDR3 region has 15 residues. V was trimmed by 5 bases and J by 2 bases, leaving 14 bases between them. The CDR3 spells CASSLQGPSTDTQYF. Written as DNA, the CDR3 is TGTGCCAGCAGTCTACAGGGACCCTCCACAGATACGCAGTATTTT.

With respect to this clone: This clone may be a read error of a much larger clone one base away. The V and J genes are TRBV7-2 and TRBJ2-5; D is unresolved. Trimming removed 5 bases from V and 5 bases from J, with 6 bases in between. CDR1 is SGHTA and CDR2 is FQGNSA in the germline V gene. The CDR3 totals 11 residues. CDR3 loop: CASSRRETQYF. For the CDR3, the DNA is TGTGCCAGCAGCCGTAGGGAGACCCAGTACTTC.

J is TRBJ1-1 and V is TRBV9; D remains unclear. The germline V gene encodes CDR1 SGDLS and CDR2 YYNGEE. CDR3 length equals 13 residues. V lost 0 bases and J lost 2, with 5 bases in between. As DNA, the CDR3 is TGTGCCAGCAGCGTAGGCCCCAACACTGAAGCTTTCTTT. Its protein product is CASSVGPNTEAFF.

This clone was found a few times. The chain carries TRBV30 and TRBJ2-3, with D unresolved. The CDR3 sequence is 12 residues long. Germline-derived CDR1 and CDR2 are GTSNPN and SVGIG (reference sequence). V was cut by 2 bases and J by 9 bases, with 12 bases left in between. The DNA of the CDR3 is TGTGCCTGGAGTCCGACCGCCGGAACGCAGTATTTT. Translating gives CAWSPTAGTQYF.

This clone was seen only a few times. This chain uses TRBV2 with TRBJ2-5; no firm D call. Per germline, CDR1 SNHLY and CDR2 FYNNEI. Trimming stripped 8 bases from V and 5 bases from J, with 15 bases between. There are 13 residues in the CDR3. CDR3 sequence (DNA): TGTGCCAGCCGTTCAGGAGCCGAGGAGACCCAGTACTTC. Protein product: CASRSGAEETQYF.

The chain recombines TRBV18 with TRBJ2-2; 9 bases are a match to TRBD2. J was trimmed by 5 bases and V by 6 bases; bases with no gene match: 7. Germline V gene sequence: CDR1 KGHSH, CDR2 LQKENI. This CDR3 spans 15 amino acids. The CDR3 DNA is TGTGCCAGCTCGGCGGGACTAGCAAGGACCGGGGAGCTGTTTTTT. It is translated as CASSAGLARTGELFF.

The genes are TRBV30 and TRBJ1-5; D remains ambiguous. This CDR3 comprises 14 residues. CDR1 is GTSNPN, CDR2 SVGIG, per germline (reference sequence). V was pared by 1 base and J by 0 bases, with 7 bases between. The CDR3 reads CAWSDSYSNQPQHF. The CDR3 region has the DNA TGTGCCTGGAGTGACAGCTATAGCAATCAGCCCCAGCATTTT.

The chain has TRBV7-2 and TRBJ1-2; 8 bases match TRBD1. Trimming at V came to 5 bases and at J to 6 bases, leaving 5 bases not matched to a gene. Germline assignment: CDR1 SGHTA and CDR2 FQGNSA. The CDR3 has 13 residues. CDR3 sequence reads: CASSQDREDGYTF. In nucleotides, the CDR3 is TGTGCCAGCAGCCAGGACAGGGAGGATGGCTACACCTTC.

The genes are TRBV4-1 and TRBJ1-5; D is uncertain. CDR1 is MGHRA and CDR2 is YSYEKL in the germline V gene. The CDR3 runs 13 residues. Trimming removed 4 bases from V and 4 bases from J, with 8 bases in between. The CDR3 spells CASSPGQNQPQHF. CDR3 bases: TGCGCCAGCAGCCCGGGTCAAAATCAGCCCCAGCATTTT.

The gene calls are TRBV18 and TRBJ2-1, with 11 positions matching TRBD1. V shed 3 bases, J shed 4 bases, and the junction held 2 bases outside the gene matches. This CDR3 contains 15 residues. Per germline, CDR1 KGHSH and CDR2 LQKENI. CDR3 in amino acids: CASSPGTGGYNEQFF. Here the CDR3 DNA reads TGTGCCAGCTCACCCGGGACAGGGGGATACAATGAGCAGTTCTTC. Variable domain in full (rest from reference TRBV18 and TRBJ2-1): NAGVMQNPRHLVRRRGQEARLRCSPMKGHSHVYWYRQLPEEGLKFMVYLQKENIIDESGMPKERFSAEFPKEGPSILRIQQVVRGDSAAYFCASSPGTGGYNEQFFGPGTRLTVL.

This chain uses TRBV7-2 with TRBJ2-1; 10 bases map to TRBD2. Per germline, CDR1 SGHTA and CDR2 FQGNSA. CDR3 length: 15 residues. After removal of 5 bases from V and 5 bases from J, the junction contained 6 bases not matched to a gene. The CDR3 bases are TGTGCCAGCAGCCCCTTCCTAGCGGGAGACAATGAGCAGTTCTTC. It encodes CASSPFLAGDNEQFF.

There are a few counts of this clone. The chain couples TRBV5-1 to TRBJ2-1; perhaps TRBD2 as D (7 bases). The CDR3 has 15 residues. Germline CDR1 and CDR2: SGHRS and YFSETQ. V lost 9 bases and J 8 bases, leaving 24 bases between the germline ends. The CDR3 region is CATRTWGREQDEQFF. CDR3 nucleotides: TGCGCCACCCGAACTTGGGGGCGGGAGCAGGATGAGCAGTTCTTC. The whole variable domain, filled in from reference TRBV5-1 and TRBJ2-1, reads KAGVTQTPRYLIKTRGQQVTLSCSPISGHRSVSWYQQTPGQGLQFLFEYFSETQRNKGNFPGRFSGRQFSNSRSEMNVSTLELGDSALYLCATRTWGREQDEQFFGPGTRLTVL.

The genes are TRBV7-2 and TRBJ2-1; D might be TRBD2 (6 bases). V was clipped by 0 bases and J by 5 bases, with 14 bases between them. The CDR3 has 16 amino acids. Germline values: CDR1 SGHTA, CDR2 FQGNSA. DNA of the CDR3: TGTGCCAGCAGCTTAGCTTCCGGAGGGCGGCACAATGAGCAGTTCTTC. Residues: CASSLASGGRHNEQFF.

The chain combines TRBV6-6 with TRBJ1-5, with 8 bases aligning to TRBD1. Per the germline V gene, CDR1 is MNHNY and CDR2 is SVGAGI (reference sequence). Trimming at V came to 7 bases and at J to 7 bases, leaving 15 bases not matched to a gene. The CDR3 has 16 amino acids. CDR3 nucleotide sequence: TGTGCCAGCAATCAACCTTCGGGACAGGTGGGACAGCCCCAGCATTTT. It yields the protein CASNQPSGQVGQPQHF.

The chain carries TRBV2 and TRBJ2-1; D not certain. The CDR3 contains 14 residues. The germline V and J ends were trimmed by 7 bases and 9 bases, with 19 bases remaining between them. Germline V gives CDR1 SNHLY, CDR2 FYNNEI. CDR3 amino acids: CASNLGPLQAEQFF. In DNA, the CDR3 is TGTGCCAGCAATCTAGGCCCCCTACAAGCTGAGCAGTTCTTC. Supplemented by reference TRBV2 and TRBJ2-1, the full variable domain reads EPEVTQTPSHQVTQMGQEVILRCVPISNHLYFYWYRQILGQKVEFLVSFYNNEISEKSEIFDDQFSVERPDGSNFTLKIRSTKLEDSAMYFCASNLGPLQAEQFFGPGTRLTVL.

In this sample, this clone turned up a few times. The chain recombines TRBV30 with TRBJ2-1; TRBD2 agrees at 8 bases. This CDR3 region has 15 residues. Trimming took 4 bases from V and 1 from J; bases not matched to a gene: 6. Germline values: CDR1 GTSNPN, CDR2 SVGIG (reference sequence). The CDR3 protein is CAWTPLAGSYNEQFF. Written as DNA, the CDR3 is TGTGCCTGGACTCCCCTAGCGGGTTCCTACAATGAGCAGTTCTTC.

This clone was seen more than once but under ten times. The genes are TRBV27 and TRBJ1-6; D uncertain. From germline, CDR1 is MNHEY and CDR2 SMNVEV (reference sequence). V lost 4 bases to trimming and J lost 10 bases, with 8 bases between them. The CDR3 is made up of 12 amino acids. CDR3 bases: TGTGCCAGCAGTTCGGCGGGGTCACCCCTCCACTTT. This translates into CASSSAGSPLHF.

This chain's CDR3 is CASSLRGDYGYTF. The CDR3 DNA sequence: TGTGCCAGCAGCTTACGAGGGGACTATGGCTACACCTTC. This sequence joins TRBV7-8 and TRBJ1-2; tentative D call: TRBD1 (5 bases). The CDR3 runs 13 residues. Looked up from germline, CDR1 is SGHVS and CDR2 is FQNEAQ. Between the trimmed V and J ends, which lost 2 bases and 3 bases, there was a span of 7 bases.

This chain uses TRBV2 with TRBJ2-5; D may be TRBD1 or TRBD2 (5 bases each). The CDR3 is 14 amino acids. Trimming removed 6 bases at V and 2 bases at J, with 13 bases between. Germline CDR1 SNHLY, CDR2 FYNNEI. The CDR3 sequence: CASRNSGRQETQYF. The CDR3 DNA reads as TGTGCCAGCAGGAATTCAGGGAGACAAGAGACCCAGTACTTC.

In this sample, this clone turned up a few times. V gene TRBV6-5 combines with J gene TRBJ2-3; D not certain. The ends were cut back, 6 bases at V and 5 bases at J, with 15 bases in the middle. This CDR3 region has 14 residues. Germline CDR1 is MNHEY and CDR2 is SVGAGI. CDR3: CASRSGPPRDTQYF. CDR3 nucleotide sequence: TGTGCCAGCAGATCGGGCCCACCGCGAGATACGCAGTATTTT.

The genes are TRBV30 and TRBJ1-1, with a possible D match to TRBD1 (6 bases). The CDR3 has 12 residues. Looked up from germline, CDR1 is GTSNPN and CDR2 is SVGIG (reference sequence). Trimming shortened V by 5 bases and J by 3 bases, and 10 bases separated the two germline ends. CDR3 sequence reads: CAWSGAHTEAFF. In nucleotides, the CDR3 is TGTGCCTGGTCAGGGGCTCACACTGAAGCTTTCTTT. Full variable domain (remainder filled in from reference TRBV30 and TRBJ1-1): SQTIHQWPATLVQPVGSPLSLECTVEGTSNPNLYWYRQAAGRGLQLLFYSVGIGQISSEVPQNLSASRPQDRQFILSSKKLLLSDSGFYLCAWSGAHTEAFFGQGTRLTVV.

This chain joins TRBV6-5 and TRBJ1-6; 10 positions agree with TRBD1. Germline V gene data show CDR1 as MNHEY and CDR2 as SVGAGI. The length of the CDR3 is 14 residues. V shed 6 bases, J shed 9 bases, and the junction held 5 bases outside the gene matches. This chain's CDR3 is CASRSGTGASPLHF. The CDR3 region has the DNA TGTGCCAGCAGGTCCGGGACAGGGGCTTCACCCCTCCACTTT.

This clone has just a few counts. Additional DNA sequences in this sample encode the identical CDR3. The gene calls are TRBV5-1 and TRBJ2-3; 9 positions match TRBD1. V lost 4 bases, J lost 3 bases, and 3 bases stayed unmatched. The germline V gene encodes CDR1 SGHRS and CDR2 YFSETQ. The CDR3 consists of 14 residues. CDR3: CASSPGTGTDTQYF. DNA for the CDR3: TGCGCCAGCAGCCCCGGGACAGGGACAGATACGCAGTATTTT.

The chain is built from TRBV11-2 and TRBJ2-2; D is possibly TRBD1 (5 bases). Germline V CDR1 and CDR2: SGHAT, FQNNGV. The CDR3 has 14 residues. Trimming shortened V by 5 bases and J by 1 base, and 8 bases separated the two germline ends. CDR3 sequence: CASSTDRNTGELFF. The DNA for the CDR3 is TGTGCCAGCAGCACTGACAGGAACACCGGGGAGCTGTTTTTT. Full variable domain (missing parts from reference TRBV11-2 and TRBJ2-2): EAGVAQSPRYKIIEKRQSVAFWCNPISGHATLYWYQQILGQGPKLLIQFQNNGVVDDSQLPKDRFSAERLKGVDSTLKIQPAKLEDSAVYLCASSTDRNTGELFFGEGSRLTVL.

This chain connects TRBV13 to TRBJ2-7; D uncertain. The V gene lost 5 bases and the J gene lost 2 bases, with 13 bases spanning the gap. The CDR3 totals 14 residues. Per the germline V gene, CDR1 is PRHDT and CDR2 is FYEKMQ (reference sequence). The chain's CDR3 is CASSPPGGTYEQYF. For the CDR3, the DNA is TGTGCCAGCAGCCCCCCGGGCGGAACCTACGAGCAGTACTTC.

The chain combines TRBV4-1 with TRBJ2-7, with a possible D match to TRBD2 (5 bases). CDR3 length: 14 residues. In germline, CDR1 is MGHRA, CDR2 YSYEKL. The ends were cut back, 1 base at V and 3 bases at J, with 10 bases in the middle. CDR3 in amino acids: CASSQGTGNYEQYF. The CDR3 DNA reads TGCGCCAGCAGCCAAGGGACTGGAAACTACGAGCAGTACTTC.